This entry lists 26 T cell receptor beta chains sequenced from one sample in a study of T cell responses to AZD1222 COVID-19 vaccine. TCRdb's table, derived via immunoSEQ multiplex PCR, lists solely in-frame clones and lacks some. The data show tens of thousands of clones, around nine tenths seen once. Sequencing used peripheral blood, obtained on day 0 of AZD1222 vaccination. Receptors were obtained from an adult in good health.

The chain uses TRBV2 and TRBJ2-1; the D gene is possibly TRBD2 (7 bases). Per germline, CDR1 SNHLY and CDR2 FYNNEI. The CDR3 loop spans 12 amino acids. Trimming cost V 5 bases and J 15 bases, with 17 bases left between them. CDR3: CASSFLADSPFF. DNA for the CDR3: TGTGCCAGCAGTTTCCTAGCGGACAGCCCGTTCTTC.

The chain is built from TRBV6-5 and TRBJ2-7, with D uncertain. Trimming pared 2 bases from V and 0 bases from J, leaving 11 bases between. The length of the CDR3 is 15 residues. CDR1 MNHEY and CDR2 SVGAGI come from the germline V gene. This CDR3 reads CASSYGLSTSYEQYF. The CDR3 bases are TGTGCCAGCAGTTACGGGCTATCCACCTCCTACGAGCAGTACTTC.

The V call is TRBV7-9, the J call TRBJ1-4; D gene unclear. V lost 5 bases and J lost 7, with 14 bases in between. CDR3 size: 14 residues. CDR1 SEHNR and CDR2 FQNEAQ come from the germline V gene (reference sequence). The CDR3 region has the DNA TGTGCCAGCAGCGAAAGGGCAGTTAGTGAAAAACTGTTTTTT. Translating gives CASSERAVSEKLFF.

V is TRBV6-2 or TRBV6-3 and J is TRBJ2-2; D gene ambiguous. The CDR3 runs 11 residues. Germline loops: CDR1 MNHEY, CDR2 SVGEGT. V was clipped by 6 bases and J by 4 bases, with 3 bases between them. The CDR3 reads CASSPTGELFF. CDR3 bases: TGTGCCAGCAGCCCCACCGGGGAGCTGTTTTTT.

CDR3 protein: CASSLYVQVYGYTF. The CDR3 nucleotides are TGTGCCAGCAGTTTATACGTTCAGGTCTATGGCTACACCTTC. This chain connects TRBV28 to TRBJ1-2; no clear D gene. Trimming stripped 1 base from V and 4 bases from J, with 10 bases between. The V gene's germline CDR1 is MDHEN and CDR2 SYDVKM. CDR3 length: 14 amino acids.

In this sample, this clone turned up once. The chain has TRBV5-3 and TRBJ2-2; D uncertain. TRBV5-3 belongs to the ORF category, with a function that is uncertain. The CDR3 is made up of 14 amino acids. V was clipped by 4 bases and J by 3 bases, with 10 bases between them. This CDR3 is CARSPRHHTGELFF. Written as DNA, the CDR3 is TGTGCCAGAAGCCCCCGACACCACACCGGGGAGCTGTTTTTT.

CDR3 in amino acids: CASSVGSGRKGTQYF. The DNA of the CDR3 is TGTGCCAGCAGCGTAGGATCGGGGAGGAAGGGTACGCAGTATTTT. The chain uses TRBV9 and TRBJ2-3; maybe TRBD2 (6 bases). The CDR3 runs to 15 residues. V was cut by 0 bases and J by 8 bases, with 16 bases left in between. CDR1 and CDR2 (germline): SGDLS, YYNGEE.

This chain links TRBV18 with TRBJ2-7, with 12 bases matching TRBD1. Germline CDR1 KGHSH, CDR2 LQKENI. There are 15 residues in the CDR3. The junction had 7 bases not matched to a gene; V was cut back by 4 bases and J by 6 bases. CDR3 residues: CASSLGTGGVSEQYF. The CDR3 DNA follows: TGTGCCAGCTCACTTGGGACAGGGGGCGTCTCCGAGCAGTACTTC.

To note about this clone: The CDR3 does not end in the conserved phenylalanine or tryptophan, so this is likely a read error. The DNA is omitted, as the CDR3 cannot be located on it reliably, and the CDR3 follows TCRdb's listing. This chain joins TRBV12-3 or TRBV12-4 and TRBJ1-5; TRBD1, the table's D call, lacks a check against the DNA. The CDR3 extends over 11 residues, inclusive of both ends. CDR3 sequence: CASSPVAVDNR.

In DNA form, the CDR3 reads TGTGCCAGCAGTCCTAGTGGCAATTCACCCCTCCACTTT. Translated: CASSPSGNSPLHF. This chain links TRBV12-3 or TRBV12-4 with TRBJ1-6; D is ambiguous. The CDR3 contains 13 residues. Trimming took off 5 bases at V and 7 bases at J, with 9 bases between the two ends.

The chain links TRBV27 to TRBJ1-5, with D possibly matching TRBD1 (6 bases). The V gene's germline CDR1 is MNHEY and CDR2 SMNVEV (reference sequence). The CDR3 is 15 residues long. V dropped 5 bases and J dropped 3 bases, with 14 bases sitting between them. In nucleotides, the CDR3 is TGTGCCAGCAGTCCCCTACAGGGTCCCAATCAGCCCCAGCATTTT. Translation: CASSPLQGPNQPQHF.

The chain employs TRBV4-3 and TRBJ1-5; D ambiguous. Germline V gene lookup returns CDR1 LGHNA and CDR2 YSLEER. The V end lost 6 bases, the J end lost 8 bases, and 14 bases lay between the germline ends. The CDR3 is 13 amino acids. CDR3 loop: CASSPLNGKPQHF. The CDR3 DNA reads TGCGCCAGCAGTCCCCTCAATGGTAAGCCCCAGCATTTT.

The V and J genes are TRBV19 and TRBJ2-3; 7 positions agree with TRBD1. The CDR3 runs 17 residues. V was clipped by 3 bases and J by 1 base; unmatched bases: 10. From germline, CDR1 is LNHDA and CDR2 SQIVND (reference sequence). In DNA, the CDR3 is TGTGCCAGTAGTATCCCCTCGACAGGGCCCCGCACAGATACGCAGTATTTT. It codes for CASSIPSTGPRTDTQYF.

CDR3 in DNA: TGTGCCAGCAGCCAAGTCCGTCCGGGCTTCCCCCGAGAGACCCAGTACTTC. This gives the protein CASSQVRPGFPRETQYF. V usage is TRBV3-1 (or the pseudogene TRBV3-2) and J usage is TRBJ2-5; unclear D gene. V was shortened by 1 base and J by 4 bases, with 19 bases between the two germline ends. This CDR3 contains 17 residues. Germline V CDR1 and CDR2: LGHDT, YNNKEL (reference sequence).

The V gene is TRBV19, the J gene TRBJ1-1; D is possibly TRBD1 (6 bases). Per the germline V gene, CDR1 is LNHDA and CDR2 is SQIVND (reference sequence). This CDR3 is 13 amino acids long. V lost 4 bases to trimming and J lost 4 bases, with 10 bases between them. Written as DNA, the CDR3 is TGTGCCAGTAGTACCTCACAGGGCACTGAAGCTTTCTTT. This codes for CASSTSQGTEAFF.

V usage is TRBV5-1 and J usage is TRBJ2-3, with TRBD1 identical over 7 bases. There are 14 residues in the CDR3. The germline CDR1 and CDR2 sequences are SGHRS and YFSETQ. The J segment lost 4 bases and the V segment lost 3 bases, leaving 5 bases of the junction unmatched. In nucleotides, the CDR3 is TGCGCCAGCAGCTCCGGACAGGAATCAGATACGCAGTATTTT. As protein: CASSSGQESDTQYF. The full variable domain, completed using reference TRBV5-1 and TRBJ2-3, is KAGVTQTPRYLIKTRGQQVTLSCSPISGHRSVSWYQQTPGQGLQFLFEYFSETQRNKGNFPGRFSGRQFSNSRSEMNVSTLELGDSALYLCASSSGQESDTQYFGPGTRLTVL.

This clone was seen a handful of times. The genes are TRBV7-9 and TRBJ2-2, with a tentative D call TRBD2 (7 bases). V was clipped by 7 bases and J by 3 bases, with 12 bases between them. The CDR3 has 14 residues. The germline V gene has CDR1 SEHNR and CDR2 FQNEAQ (reference sequence). CDR3: CASTGGLDTGELFF. In DNA form, the CDR3 reads TGTGCCAGCACGGGGGGCCTCGACACCGGGGAGCTGTTTTTT.

The gene calls are TRBV18 and TRBJ1-1; TRBD1 matches 8 bases. V shed 6 bases, J shed 8 bases, and the junction held 8 bases outside the gene matches. This CDR3 has 13 residues. Germline V gene sequence: CDR1 KGHSH, CDR2 LQKENI. CDR3 DNA: TGTGCCAGCTCGTTGGACCGGGACAGGGAAGCTTTCTTT. Amino acid sequence: CASSLDRDREAFF.

The V call is TRBV18, the J call TRBJ2-3; D possibly matches TRBD1 or TRBD2 (5 bases each). The CDR3 sequence is 15 residues long. The germline V and J ends were trimmed by 2 bases and 5 bases, with 14 bases remaining between them. Germline V gives CDR1 KGHSH, CDR2 LQKENI. The DNA for the CDR3 is TGTGCCAGCTCACCAAGGGGACCAGGTGTAGATACGCAGTATTTT. Its translation: CASSPRGPGVDTQYF.

The chain carries TRBV3-1 (or the pseudogene TRBV3-2) and TRBJ1-2; no reliable D call. V dropped 2 bases and J dropped 10 bases, with 14 bases sitting between them. Germline lookup yields CDR1 LGHDT and CDR2 YNNKEL (reference sequence). This CDR3 region has 13 residues. CDR3 DNA: TGTGCCAGCAGCCAAAGTGTAATGGTGGACTACACCTTC. This sequence encodes CASSQSVMVDYTF.

The V gene is TRBV9, the J gene TRBJ2-1, with D possibly matching TRBD1 (7 bases). Germline V gives CDR1 SGDLS, CDR2 YYNGEE. V gave up 6 bases and J gave up 8 bases, with 21 bases separating them. This CDR3 is 15 amino acids long. The CDR3 loop is CASTTEGRGADEQFF. CDR3 sequence (DNA): TGTGCCAGCACAACAGAGGGCAGGGGGGCGGATGAGCAGTTCTTC.

The chain recombines TRBV11-2 with TRBJ1-1; D gene ambiguous. Looked up from germline, CDR1 is SGHAT and CDR2 is FQNNGV. The ends were cut back, 5 bases at V and 1 base at J, with 8 bases in the middle. The CDR3 is 13 amino acids. For the CDR3, the DNA is TGTGCCAGCAGCGCAAGGACGAACACTGAAGCTTTCTTT. This encodes CASSARTNTEAFF.

This clone was seen once. The chain carries TRBV19 and TRBJ2-3; D is unclear. Germline V gene data show CDR1 as LNHDA and CDR2 as SQIVND (reference sequence). The CDR3 totals 12 residues. Trimming pared 6 bases from V and 0 bases from J, leaving 4 bases between. The CDR3 reads CASRRSTDTQYF. The CDR3 DNA sequence: TGTGCCAGTAGACGGAGCACAGATACGCAGTATTTT.

The rearrangement links TRBV4-3 to TRBJ1-2; a possible D gene is TRBD1 (6 bases). Germline lookup yields CDR1 LGHNA and CDR2 YSLEER. This CDR3 contains 14 residues. V shed 2 bases and J shed 4 bases, with 11 bases lying between them. CDR3 amino acids: CASSQTGLGYGYTF. The CDR3 region has the DNA TGCGCCAGCAGCCAAACAGGGCTAGGCTATGGCTACACCTTC.

Relative to its sample, this clone is medium-sized (0.01 to 0.1%). This chain links TRBV12-3 or TRBV12-4 with TRBJ1-2, with unresolved D. The CDR3 runs 13 residues. Trimming pared 2 bases from V and 5 bases from J, leaving 9 bases between. CDR3 sequence: CASSLTADYGYTF. In DNA, the CDR3 is TGTGCCAGCAGTTTAACAGCAGATTATGGCTACACCTTC.

The J gene is TRBJ2-7, the V gene TRBV6-1; 9 bases are a match to TRBD2. Germline values: CDR1 MNHNS, CDR2 SASEGT. The ends lost 5 bases at V and 5 bases at J; junction bases unmatched: 7. The CDR3 totals 14 residues. CDR3: CASSPTSGLHEQYF. CDR3 DNA sequence: TGTGCCAGCAGTCCGACTAGCGGTCTTCACGAGCAGTACTTC.